This is a list of T cell receptor beta chains from one sample in a study of T cells in Graves' hyperthyroidism and ophthalmopathy. One entry per CDR3 protein, called by TCRdb with MiXCR from the multiplex PCR reads. Among approximately 570,000 distinct CDR3 sequences listed, less than 20% were seen once. Source material: blood. These TCRs come from a man aged 40-49 years with Graves' ophthalmopathy. Both conserved end residues are part of each CDR3. D genes are given only for firm matches. Not every row has a clone size; where given, it reads once, few, many or a size class.

j_gene | d_gene | v_gene | abundance | CDR3aa | CDR3nt
TRBJ2-3 | TRBD2 | TRBV5-1 | few | CASRSASGSNTQYF | TGCGCCAGCAGGTCGGCTAGCGGTTCGAATACGCAGTATTTT
TRBJ1-1 | NA | TRBV11-3 | few | CASSPGGPRAEAFF | TGTGCCAGCAGCCCGGGGGGACCCCGCGCTGAAGCTTTCTTT
TRBJ1-2 | NA | TRBV18 | many | CASSPPGRSGYGYTF | TGTGCCAGCTCACCACCGGGCAGGTCTGGCTATGGCTACACCTTC
TRBJ2-1 | TRBD2 | TRBV20-1 | NA | CSARPRSVAGGVYNEQFF | TGCAGTGCTAGGCCCCGAAGTGTAGCGGGGGGCGTCTACAATGAGCAGTTCTTC
TRBJ1-2 | NA | TRBV28 | few | CASVPGSNYGYTF | TGTGCCAGCGTACCGGGATCCAACTATGGCTACACCTTC
TRBJ2-5 | NA | TRBV20-1 | many | CSARVISETQYF | TGCAGTGCTAGAGTAATTTCAGAGACCCAGTACTTC
TRBJ1-1 | NA | TRBV3-1 | many | CASSHRDGTSKAFF | TGTGCCAGCAGCCATAGGGATGGAACGTCAAAAGCTTTCTTT
TRBJ1-2 | TRBD1 | TRBV11-2 | many | CASSVTGGGYGYTF | TGTGCCAGCAGCGTCACAGGGGGCGGCTATGGCTACACCTTC
TRBJ2-7 | NA | TRBV9 | NA | CASSDGTTEQYF | TGTGCCAGCAGCGATGGGACAACCGAGCAGTACTTC
TRBJ1-1 | NA | TRBV24-1 | NA | CATSRHLNTEAFF | TGTGCCACCAGCCGCCATTTGAACACTGAAGCTTTCTTT
TRBJ1-2 | NA | TRBV20-1 | few | CSARGGGSRNGYTF | TGCAGTGCTAGAGGCGGCGGTTCTCGGAATGGCTACACCTTC
TRBJ2-2 | NA | TRBV3-1 | many | CASSQVRGRGELFF | TGTGCCAGCAGCCAAGTCAGGGGTCGGGGGGAGCTGTTTTTT
TRBJ2-1 | TRBD2 | TRBV2 | many | CASSKMKGLDNEQFF | TGTGCCAGCAGTAAAATGAAGGGACTAGACAATGAGCAGTTCTTC
TRBJ1-1 | TRBD1 | TRBV6-1 | few | CAGGQTMSNTEAFF | TGTGCTGGGGGACAGACTATGTCGAACACTGAAGCTTTCTTT
TRBJ2-1 | NA | TRBV29-1 | few | CSVVTENYNEQFF | TGCAGCGTTGTGACAGAAAATTACAATGAGCAGTTCTTC
TRBJ1-1 | TRBD1 | TRBV7-9 | many | CASSSDRGNTEAFF | TGTGCCAGCAGCTCCGACAGGGGGAACACTGAAGCTTTCTTT
TRBJ2-7 | NA | TRBV6-1 | NA | CASSLGTPIPYEQYF | TGTGCCAGCAGTTTAGGGACTCCTATTCCCTACGAGCAGTACTTC
TRBJ2-7 | NA | TRBV5-6 | few | CASSLLHYEQYF | TGTGCCAGCAGCTTACTACACTACGAGCAGTACTTC
TRBJ2-7 | NA | TRBV18 | many | CASSRDRHYEQYF | TGTGCCAGCTCACGGGATAGGCACTACGAGCAGTACTTC
TRBJ1-1 | NA | TRBV11-2 | NA | CASGKGTEAFF | TGTGCCAGCGGGAAAGGGACTGAAGCTTTCTTT
TRBJ2-5 | NA | TRBV3-1 | few | CASSQTYAEETQYF | TGTGCCAGCAGCCAAACCTATGCCGAGGAGACCCAGTACTTC
TRBJ2-5 | NA | TRBV6-1 | NA | CASSVDREGETQYF | TGTGCCAGCAGTGTCGACAGGGAGGGGGAGACCCAGTACTTC
TRBJ2-1 | NA | TRBV29-1 | few | CSVEPAHTRYNEQFF | TGCAGCGTTGAACCGGCCCACACGCGCTACAATGAGCAGTTCTTC
TRBJ2-7 | NA | TRBV6-1 | NA | CASGGAFGYEQYF | TGTGCCAGCGGGGGGGCATTCGGGTACGAGCAGTACTTC
TRBJ1-1 | NA | TRBV30 | many | CAWRRRNTEAFF | TGTGCCTGGAGAAGGCGGAACACTGAAGCTTTCTTT
TRBJ1-6 | NA | TRBV3-1 | NA | CASSQERRGMHSPLHF | TGTGCCAGCAGCCAAGAGAGGCGGGGTATGCATTCACCCCTCCACTTT
TRBJ2-7 | TRBD1 | TRBV7-8 | once | CASSPTGTGGCEQYF | TGTGCCAGCAGCCCCACCGGGACAGGGGGCTGCGAGCAGTACTTC
TRBJ1-5 | NA | TRBV2 | few | CASSEHRVSGQPQHF | TGTGCCAGCAGTGAACACAGGGTAAGCGGTCAGCCCCAGCATTTT
TRBJ2-5 | NA | TRBV14 | few | CASSLRGTFQETQYF | TGTGCCAGCAGCCTACGAGGCACCTTCCAAGAGACCCAGTACTTC
TRBJ2-6 | NA | TRBV30 | NA | CAWTSRFRVSSGANVLTF | TGTGCCTGGACGTCTCGATTCAGGGTTAGCTCTGGGGCCAACGTCCTGACTTTC
TRBJ2-3 | TRBD2 | TRBV9 | NA | CASGTVAGPAGAQYF | TGTGCCAGCGGGACGGTAGCGGGCCCGGCTGGGGCGCAGTATTTT
TRBJ2-5 | TRBD2 | TRBV6-5 | NA | CASSYSPSGGETQYF | TGTGCCAGCAGTTACTCTCCTAGCGGAGGGGAGACCCAGTACTTC
TRBJ1-5 | NA | TRBV19 | NA | CASGGVGQPQHF | TGTGCCAGTGGGGGTGTCGGTCAGCCCCAGCATTTT
TRBJ2-1 | NA | TRBV7-9 | many | CASSLGWGGSEQFF | TGTGCCAGCAGCTTAGGTTGGGGGGGCAGTGAGCAGTTCTTC
TRBJ2-3 | NA | TRBV7-8 | NA | CASNFDPAGVSDTQYF | TGTGCCAGCAACTTCGACCCGGCAGGGGTATCAGATACGCAGTATTTT
TRBJ2-3 | TRBD2 | TRBV4-3 | NA | CASSQLTSGRAGGDAQYF | TGCGCCAGCAGCCAATTGACTAGCGGGAGGGCCGGAGGAGATGCGCAGTATTTT
TRBJ2-5 | TRBD1 | TRBV27 | many | CASSTPDREETQYF | TGTGCCAGCAGTACCCCCGACAGGGAAGAGACCCAGTACTTC
TRBJ1-5 | NA | TRBV12-3/TRBV12-4 | NA | CASRLRGAGQPQHF | TGTGCCAGTCGCCTTAGGGGGGCAGGGCAGCCCCAGCATTTT
TRBJ1-5 | NA | TRBV2 | many | CASSEALGNQPQHF | TGTGCCAGCAGTGAAGCCTTGGGAAATCAGCCCCAGCATTTT
TRBJ2-2 | NA | TRBV5-5 | NA | CASSLELAGAATGELFF | TGTGCCAGCAGCTTGGAACTCGCGGGGGCCGCCACCGGGGAGCTGTTTTTT
TRBJ1-6 | NA | TRBV5-1 | NA | CASSSTAGGAGNSPLHF | TGCGCCAGCAGCTCCACTGCCGGGGGGGCGGGTAATTCACCCCTCCACTTT
TRBJ1-2 | TRBD1 | TRBV12-3/TRBV12-4 | NA | CASSLSGQGAVTF | TGTGCCAGCAGTTTATCCGGACAGGGCGCGGTCACCTTC
TRBJ2-2 | NA | TRBV7-2 | few | CASSQPPGGELFF | TGTGCCAGCAGCCAACCCCCTGGGGGGGAGCTGTTTTTT
TRBJ1-2 | NA | TRBV5-1 | NA | CASSLTGTNGYTF | TGCGCCAGCAGCTTGACAGGCACCAATGGCTACACCTTC
TRBJ2-7 | NA | TRBV11-2 | NA | CASNRGASYEQYF | TGTGCCAGCAATCGGGGGGCTTCCTACGAGCAGTACTTC
TRBJ2-5 | NA | TRBV3-1 | few | CASSQGAVALETQYF | TGTGCCAGCAGCCAAGGGGCGGTAGCGTTAGAGACCCAGTACTTC
TRBJ2-2 | TRBD1 | TRBV20-1 | NA | CSASTGATGELFF | TGCAGTGCGTCGACAGGGGCCACCGGGGAGCTGTTTTTT